The 8 T cell receptor beta chains presented below share a single source sample, sequenced in a study of OX40 agonist ivuxolimab in advanced cancers. Sequencing was performed with immunoSEQ multiplex PCR; in TCRdb, only in-frame clones are kept and a portion is missing. The table shows approximately 35,000 clones, with 74% occurring only once. The sample was CD4+ or CD8+ T cells sorted from blood, taken in a trial of the OX40 agonist ivuxolimab. Receptor source: an adult with an advanced solid tumor such as melanoma, head and neck, liver or kidney cancer.

The CDR3 spells CASRDNTDTQYF. CDR3 nucleotide sequence: TGTGCCAGCAGAGACAACACAGATACGCAGTATTTT. The chain combines TRBV2 with TRBJ2-3; unclear D gene. Germline CDR1 SNHLY, CDR2 FYNNEI. The CDR3 length is 12 residues. The V end lost 6 bases, the J end lost 2 bases, and 6 bases lay between the germline ends.

This rearrangement joins TRBV5-1 to TRBJ1-5; D ambiguous. This CDR3 contains 14 residues. The germline gives CDR1 SGHRS, CDR2 YFSETQ. V lost 0 bases, J lost 5 bases, and 9 bases lay in between. The CDR3 sequence: CASSLDSLDQPQHF. The CDR3 region has the DNA TGCGCCAGCAGCTTGGACAGTCTGGATCAGCCCCAGCATTTT.

This clone was seen a few times. This chain links TRBV19 with TRBJ2-7; D remains unclear. The CDR3 runs 13 residues. Trimming removed 3 bases at V and 4 bases at J, with 10 bases between. CDR1 is LNHDA and CDR2 is SQIVND in the germline V gene (reference sequence). This chain's CDR3 is CASSMARNYEQYF. In DNA form, the CDR3 reads TGTGCCAGTAGTATGGCCCGAAATTACGAGCAGTACTTC.

The chain carries TRBV13 and TRBJ1-6, with TRBD1 matching 8 bases. V was clipped by 0 bases and J by 9 bases; unmatched bases: 13. Germline CDR1 is PRHDT and CDR2 is FYEKMQ (reference sequence). There are 18 residues in the CDR3. CDR3 amino acids: CASSLGTSRDRSSSPLHF. DNA for the CDR3: TGTGCCAGCAGCTTAGGAACGTCCCGGGACAGGTCTTCTTCACCCCTCCACTTT.

This sequence joins TRBV23-1 and TRBJ2-7; weak D call: TRBD2 (5 bases). TRBV23-1 carries the ORF label, with uncertain function. The CDR3 is 13 amino acids. V lost 1 base and J 5 bases, leaving 9 bases between the germline ends. CDR3 loop: CASSQLRVDEQYF. The CDR3 DNA sequence: TGCGCCAGCAGTCAATTGCGGGTCGACGAGCAGTACTTC.

This clone was seen just once. The chain couples TRBV7-2 to TRBJ2-3; 9 bases line up with TRBD2. With 2 bases clipped from V and 2 bases from J, the junction kept 11 bases outside the gene matches. CDR3 length: 18 residues. Germline-derived CDR1 and CDR2 are SGHTA and FQGNSA. This chain's CDR3 is CASSLMRWRGGLTDTQYF. DNA for the CDR3: TGTGCCAGCAGCTTAATGCGATGGCGGGGGGGACTCACAGATACGCAGTATTTT.

Relative to its sample, this clone is large. The chain joins TRBV7-6 to TRBJ2-2; 9 nucleotides agree with TRBD2. Unmatched junction bases numbered 4, after V lost 1 base and J lost 4 bases. The CDR3 has 16 residues. Germline V CDR1 and CDR2: SGHVS, FNYEAQ. As DNA, the CDR3 is TGTGCCAGCAGCTTAGTGCGGGGGGGACTCACCGGGGAGCTGTTTTTT. Encoded protein: CASSLVRGGLTGELFF.

The chain uses TRBV30 and TRBJ2-5; D is possibly TRBD1 (5 bases). TRBJ2-7 explains the end of the DNA better; the J call may be wrong. The germline CDR1 and CDR2 sequences are GTSNPN and SVGIG (reference sequence). The CDR3 covers 15 residues. This CDR3 is CAWSVNGRATYEQYF. The CDR3 DNA reads as TGTGCCTGGAGTGTAAATGGCAGGGCGACCTACGAGCAGTACTTC.